A single sample is the source of the 17 T cell receptor beta chains below, sequenced in a study of patients and donors after allogeneic stem cell transplantation. A single record per CDR3 protein comes from TCRdb applying MiXCR to the RT-PCR reads. The data show roughly 880,000 distinct CDR3 sequences, with roughly 18% seen just once and roughly 6% held by the top ten. The sequenced sample consisted of blood, either unsorted or a sorted T cell fraction (not recorded which). The receptors shown here come from a human donor who was either an allogeneic HSCT recipient or a stem cell or donor lymphocyte infusion donor (not recorded which). It is not recorded whose cells these are; they may come from a transplant donor.

This clonotype came up a few times. J is TRBJ2-7 and V is TRBV4-1; maybe TRBD1 (6 bases). The ends were cut back, 0 bases at V and 0 bases at J, with 15 bases in the middle. The CDR3 covers 17 residues. Germline V gene sequence: CDR1 MGHRA, CDR2 YSYEKL. The CDR3 spells CASSQDHLGTSSYEQYF. CDR3 nucleotide sequence: TGCGCCAGCAGCCAAGATCATCTAGGGACAAGCTCCTACGAGCAGTACTTC.

V usage is TRBV3-1 and J usage is TRBJ2-7, with 7 bases lining up with TRBD1. The CDR3 runs to 18 residues. CDR1 LGHDT and CDR2 YNNKEL come from the germline V gene (reference sequence). The J segment lost 3 bases and the V segment lost 4 bases, leaving 18 bases of the junction unmatched. In DNA, the CDR3 is TGTGCCAGCAGCCGCCCCTTAATCCGGGACAGACCCTACTACGAGCAGTACTTC. Protein product: CASSRPLIRDRPYYEQYF.

The chain recombines TRBV20-1 with TRBJ1-4; D not certain. V lost 6 bases to trimming and J lost 7 bases, with 12 bases between them. The CDR3 extends over 12 amino acids. Germline CDR1 reads DFQATT; CDR2 reads SNEGSKA (reference sequence). CDR3 sequence (DNA): TGCAGTGCGCCGGACCGGACTGAAAAACTGTTTTTT. This gives the protein CSAPDRTEKLFF.

This clonotype was picked up a small number of times. V gene TRBV7-2 combines with J gene TRBJ1-4; 12 nucleotides agree with TRBD1. Looked up from germline, CDR1 is SGHTA and CDR2 is FQGNSA. Trimming took 6 bases from V and 6 from J; bases not matched to a gene: 5. This CDR3 has 15 amino acids. CDR3: CASRTGTGGHEKLFF. CDR3 DNA: TGTGCCAGCAGAACCGGGACAGGGGGCCATGAAAAACTGTTTTTT.

Only a few counts were recorded for this clonotype. The rearrangement joins TRBV6-2 or TRBV6-3 to TRBJ1-2; D not certain. CDR3 size: 15 residues. Deletions cut 0 bases from V and 8 bases from J, with 16 bases between. Germline assignment: CDR1 MNHEY and CDR2 SVGEGT. The CDR3 spells CASSYSAWGGGGYTF. The CDR3 DNA reads TGTGCCAGCAGTTACTCGGCCTGGGGAGGAGGAGGCTACACCTTC.

The chain is built from TRBV20-1 and TRBJ2-7; a weak D match, TRBD2 (6 bases). Germline V gene sequence: CDR1 DFQATT, CDR2 SNEGSKA (reference sequence). V was cut by 1 base and J by 7 bases, with 17 bases left in between. This CDR3 is 14 amino acids long. This CDR3 is CSARVRGGIKEQYF. The CDR3 DNA reads TGCAGTGCTAGAGTTCGTGGCGGGATTAAGGAGCAGTACTTC.

This chain links TRBV24-1 with TRBJ2-7, with D perhaps TRBD1 (6 bases). Between the trimmed V and J ends, which lost 9 bases and 6 bases, there was a span of 17 bases. This CDR3 comprises 13 residues. Germline V lookup: CDR1 KGHDR, CDR2 SFDVKD. The CDR3 DNA sequence: TGTGCCACCGGCGACGGACAGTCCGTCGAGCAGTACTTC. This translates into CATGDGQSVEQYF.

The gene calls are TRBV6-5 and TRBJ2-1; D remains ambiguous. V shed 6 bases and J shed 7 bases, with 10 bases lying between them. Germline lookup yields CDR1 MNHEY and CDR2 SVGAGI. The CDR3 extends over 12 amino acids. The chain's CDR3 is CASSTMGNEQFF. The CDR3 coding sequence is TGTGCCAGCAGCACCATGGGGAATGAGCAGTTCTTC.

In its sample, this clonotype was seen a few times. The chain employs TRBV7-9 and TRBJ2-4; no definite D call. Germline V gene data show CDR1 as SEHNR and CDR2 as FQNEAQ (reference sequence). The CDR3 spans 13 residues. V was clipped by 8 bases and J by 0 bases, with 8 bases between them. In nucleotides, the CDR3 is TGTGCCAGCTTAGCTCTAGCCAAAAACATTCAGTACTTC. Residues: CASLALAKNIQYF. The full variable domain, in which reference TRBV7-9 and TRBJ2-4 provide the parts outside the CDR3, is DTGVSQNPRHKITKRGQNVTFRCDPISEHNRLYWYRQTLGQGPEFLTYFQNEAQLEKSRLLSDRFSAERPKGSFSTLEIQRTEQGDSAMYLCASLALAKNIQYFGAGTRLSVL.

This clonotype was picked up a small number of times. V is TRBV11-1 and J is TRBJ1-4; perhaps TRBD1 as D (5 bases). V lost 3 bases, J lost 8 bases, and 13 bases lay in between. This CDR3 contains 14 residues. CDR1 is SGHAT, CDR2 FQDESV, per germline (reference sequence). In DNA, the CDR3 is TGTGCCAGCAGCTTCGGGCAGGGCCGGGAAAAACTGTTTTTT. Its translation is CASSFGQGREKLFF.

This clonotype was seen once. This chain connects TRBV24-1 to TRBJ2-7, with D uncertain. The CDR3 length is 17 residues. The germline V and J ends were trimmed by 3 bases and 1 base, with 18 bases remaining between them. Germline CDR1 and CDR2: KGHDR and SFDVKD. CDR3 residues: CATSDPETRPRSYEQYF. In DNA form, the CDR3 reads TGTGCCACCAGTGATCCCGAGACCCGGCCGCGGTCCTACGAGCAGTACTTC.

The chain recombines TRBV4-3 with TRBJ2-7, with D tentatively TRBD1 (6 bases). V was trimmed by 1 base and J by 6 bases, leaving 22 bases between them. The germline V gene encodes CDR1 LGHNA and CDR2 YSLEER. The CDR3 runs 17 residues. CDR3 sequence (DNA): TGCGCCAGCAGCCAAGTTACCGAGACAGGTTACCAGGGCGAGCAGTACTTC. Encoded protein: CASSQVTETGYQGEQYF.

The V gene is TRBV20-1, the J gene TRBJ2-2; D is unresolved. The V gene lost 2 bases and the J gene lost 7 bases, with 17 bases spanning the gap. Germline CDR1 is DFQATT and CDR2 is SNEGSKA (reference sequence). The CDR3 is 15 residues long. The CDR3, as DNA: TGCAGTGCTAGAACCTCCCCTTCGGGTGGCGGGGAGCTGTTTTTT. As protein: CSARTSPSGGGELFF.

This clonotype appeared many times. The rearrangement uses TRBV6-5 and TRBJ2-5; D remains ambiguous. CDR1 is MNHEY, CDR2 SVGAGI, per germline. V was pared by 6 bases and J by 5 bases, with 10 bases between. This CDR3 region has 12 residues. The CDR3: CASRGPGETQYF. The CDR3, as DNA: TGTGCCAGCAGGGGTCCTGGGGAGACCCAGTACTTC.

J is TRBJ2-1 and V is TRBV27, with D perhaps matching TRBD2 (6 bases). With 4 bases removed from V and 6 bases from J, the gap between germline ends came to 19 bases. The CDR3 loop spans 16 amino acids. CDR1 is MNHEY and CDR2 is SMNVEV in the germline V gene (reference sequence). Written as DNA, the CDR3 is TGTGCCAGCAGTTCCCTCGGGGGACCCCTGGGCAATGAGCAGTTCTTC. This codes for CASSSLGGPLGNEQFF.

This clonotype was seen repeatedly, ten times or more. The chain couples TRBV24-1 to TRBJ1-2, with D uncertain. CDR3 length: 13 residues. The germline V gene encodes CDR1 KGHDR and CDR2 SFDVKD. Deletions cut 9 bases from V and 2 bases from J, with 12 bases between. The CDR3 spells CATSEGGNYGYTF. In DNA, the CDR3 is TGTGCCACCTCTGAGGGCGGGAACTATGGCTACACCTTC.

The chain joins TRBV20-1 to TRBJ2-5; D unresolved. The CDR3 consists of 15 residues. Germline V gives CDR1 DFQATT, CDR2 SNEGSKA (reference sequence). Trimming stripped 0 bases from V and 7 bases from J, with 18 bases between. The CDR3 is CSARDILPGLGTQYF. The CDR3 nucleotides are TGCAGTGCTAGAGATATCCTCCCCGGGCTGGGGACCCAGTACTTC.